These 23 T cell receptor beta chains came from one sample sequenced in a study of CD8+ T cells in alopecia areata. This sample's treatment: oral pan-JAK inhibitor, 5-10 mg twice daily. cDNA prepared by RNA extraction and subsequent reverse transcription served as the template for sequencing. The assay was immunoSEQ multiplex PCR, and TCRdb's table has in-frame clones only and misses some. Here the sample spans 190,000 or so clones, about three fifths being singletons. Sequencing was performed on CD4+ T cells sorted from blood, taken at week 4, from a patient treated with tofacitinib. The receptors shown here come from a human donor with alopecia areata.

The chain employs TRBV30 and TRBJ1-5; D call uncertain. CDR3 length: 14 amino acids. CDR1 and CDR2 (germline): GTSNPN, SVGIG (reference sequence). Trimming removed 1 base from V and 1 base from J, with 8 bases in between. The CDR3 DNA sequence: TGTGCCTGGAGTGAGGGAACCAGCAATCAGCCCCAGCATTTT. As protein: CAWSEGTSNQPQHF.

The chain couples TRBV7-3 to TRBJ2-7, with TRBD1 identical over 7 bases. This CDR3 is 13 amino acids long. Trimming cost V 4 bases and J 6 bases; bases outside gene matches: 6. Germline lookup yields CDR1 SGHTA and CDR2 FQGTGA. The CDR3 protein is CASSSNRGGEQYF. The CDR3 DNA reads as TGTGCCAGCAGCTCGAACAGGGGTGGCGAGCAGTACTTC.

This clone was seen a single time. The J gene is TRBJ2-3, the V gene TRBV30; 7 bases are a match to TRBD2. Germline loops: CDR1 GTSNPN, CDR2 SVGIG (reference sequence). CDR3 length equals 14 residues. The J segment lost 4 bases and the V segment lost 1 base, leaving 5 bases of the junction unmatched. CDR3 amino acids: CAWSAGGLADTQYF. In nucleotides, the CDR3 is TGTGCCTGGAGTGCGGGGGGTTTAGCAGATACGCAGTATTTT.

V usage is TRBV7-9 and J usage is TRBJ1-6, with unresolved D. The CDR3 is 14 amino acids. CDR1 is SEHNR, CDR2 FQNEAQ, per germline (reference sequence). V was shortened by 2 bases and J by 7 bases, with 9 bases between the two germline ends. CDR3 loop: CASSLYEGNSPLHF. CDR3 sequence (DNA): TGTGCCAGCAGCTTATACGAGGGCAATTCACCCCTCCACTTT.

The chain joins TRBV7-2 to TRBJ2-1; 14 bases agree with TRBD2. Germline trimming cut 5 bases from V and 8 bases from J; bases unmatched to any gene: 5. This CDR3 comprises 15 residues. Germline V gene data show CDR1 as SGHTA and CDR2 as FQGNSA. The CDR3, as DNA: TGTGCCAGCAGCACGACTAGCGGGGGGGCCTATGAGCAGTTCTTC. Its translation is CASSTTSGGAYEQFF.

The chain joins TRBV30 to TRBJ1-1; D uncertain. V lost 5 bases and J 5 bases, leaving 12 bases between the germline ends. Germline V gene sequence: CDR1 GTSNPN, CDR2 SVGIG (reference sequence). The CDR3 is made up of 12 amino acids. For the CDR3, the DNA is TGTGCCTGGGACCCTCGGGGAACTGAAGCTTTCTTT. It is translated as CAWDPRGTEAFF.

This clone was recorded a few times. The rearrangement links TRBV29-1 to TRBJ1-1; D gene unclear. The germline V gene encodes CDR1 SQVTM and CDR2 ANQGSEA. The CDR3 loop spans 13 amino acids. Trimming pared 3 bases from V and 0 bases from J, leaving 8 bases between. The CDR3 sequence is CSVDGRVNTEAFF. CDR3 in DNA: TGCAGCGTTGACGGGAGGGTGAACACTGAAGCTTTCTTT.

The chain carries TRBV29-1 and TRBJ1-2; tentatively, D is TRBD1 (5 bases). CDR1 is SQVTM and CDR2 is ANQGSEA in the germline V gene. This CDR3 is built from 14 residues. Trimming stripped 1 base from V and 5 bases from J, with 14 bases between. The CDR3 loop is CSVEAGSAGYGYTF. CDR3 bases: TGCAGCGTTGAAGCCGGTTCGGCAGGGTATGGCTACACCTTC.

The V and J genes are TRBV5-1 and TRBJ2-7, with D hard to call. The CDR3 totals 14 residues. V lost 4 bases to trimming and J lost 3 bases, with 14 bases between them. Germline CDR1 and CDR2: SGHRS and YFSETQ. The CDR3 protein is CASSLGYGLYEQYF. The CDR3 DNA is TGCGCCAGCAGCCTAGGTTACGGCCTCTACGAGCAGTACTTC.

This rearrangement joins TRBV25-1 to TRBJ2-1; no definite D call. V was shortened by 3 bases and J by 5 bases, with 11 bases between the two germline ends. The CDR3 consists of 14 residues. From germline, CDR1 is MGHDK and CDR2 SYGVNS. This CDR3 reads CASSDGRTNNEQFF. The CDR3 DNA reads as TGTGCCAGCAGTGACGGCCGGACCAACAATGAGCAGTTCTTC.

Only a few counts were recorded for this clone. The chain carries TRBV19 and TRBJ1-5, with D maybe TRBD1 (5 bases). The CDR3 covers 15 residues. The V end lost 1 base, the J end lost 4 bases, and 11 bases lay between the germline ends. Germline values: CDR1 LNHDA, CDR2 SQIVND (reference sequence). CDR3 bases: TGTGCCAGTAGTATAGGCAGGGACCCGAATCAGCCCCAGCATTTT. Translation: CASSIGRDPNQPQHF.

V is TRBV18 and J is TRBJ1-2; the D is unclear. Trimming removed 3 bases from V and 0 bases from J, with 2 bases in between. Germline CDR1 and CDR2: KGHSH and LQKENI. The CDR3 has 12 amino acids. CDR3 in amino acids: CASSPANYGYTF. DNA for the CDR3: TGTGCCAGCTCACCGGCTAACTATGGCTACACCTTC.

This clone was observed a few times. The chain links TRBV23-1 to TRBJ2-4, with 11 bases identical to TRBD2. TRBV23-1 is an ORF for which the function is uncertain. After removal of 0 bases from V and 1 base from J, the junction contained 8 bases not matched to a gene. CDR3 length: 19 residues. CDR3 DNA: TGCGCCAGCAGTCAATCGGAAGGGGGACTAGCGGAGGCCAAAAACATTCAGTACTTC. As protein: CASSQSEGGLAEAKNIQYF.

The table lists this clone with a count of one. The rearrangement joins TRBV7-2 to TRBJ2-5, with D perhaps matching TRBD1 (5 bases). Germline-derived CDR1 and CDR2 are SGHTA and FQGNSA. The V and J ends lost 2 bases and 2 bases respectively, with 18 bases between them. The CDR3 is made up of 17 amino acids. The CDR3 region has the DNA TGTGCCAGCAGCTTATATCGGTCGACAGAGTTTCAAGAGACCCAGTACTTC. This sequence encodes CASSLYRSTEFQETQYF. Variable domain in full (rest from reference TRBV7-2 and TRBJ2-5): GAGVSQSPSNKVTEKGKDVELRCDPISGHTALYWYRQSLGQGLEFLIYFQGNSAPDKSGLPSDRFSAERTGGSVSTLTIQRTQQEDSAVYLCASSLYRSTEFQETQYFGPGTRLLVL.

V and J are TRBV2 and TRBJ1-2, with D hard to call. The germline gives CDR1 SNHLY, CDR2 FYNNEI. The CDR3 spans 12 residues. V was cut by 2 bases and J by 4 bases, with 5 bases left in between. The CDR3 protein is CASSESFYGYTF. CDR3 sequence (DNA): TGTGCCAGCAGTGAAAGCTTCTATGGCTACACCTTC.

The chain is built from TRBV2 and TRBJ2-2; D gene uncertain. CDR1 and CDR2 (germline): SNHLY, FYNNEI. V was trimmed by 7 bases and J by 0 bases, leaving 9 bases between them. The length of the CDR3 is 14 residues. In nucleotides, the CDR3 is TGTGCCAGCATCAGGTCCCCGAACACCGGGGAGCTGTTTTTT. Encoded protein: CASIRSPNTGELFF.

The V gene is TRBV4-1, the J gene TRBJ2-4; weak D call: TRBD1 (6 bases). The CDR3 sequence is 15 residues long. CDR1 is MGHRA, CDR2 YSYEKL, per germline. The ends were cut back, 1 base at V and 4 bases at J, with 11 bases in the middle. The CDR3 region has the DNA TGCGCCAGCAGCCAAGCGGGTACAGGGAAAAACATTCAGTACTTC. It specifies CASSQAGTGKNIQYF.

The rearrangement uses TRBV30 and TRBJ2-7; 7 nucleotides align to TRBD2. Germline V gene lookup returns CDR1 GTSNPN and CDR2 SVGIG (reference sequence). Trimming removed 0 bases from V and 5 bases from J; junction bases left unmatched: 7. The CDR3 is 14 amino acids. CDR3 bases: TGTGCCTGGAGTGTACTAGCGCGGAGCGACGAGCAGTACTTC. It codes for CAWSVLARSDEQYF. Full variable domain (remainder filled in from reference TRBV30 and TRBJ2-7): SQTIHQWPATLVQPVGSPLSLECTVEGTSNPNLYWYRQAAGRGLQLLFYSVGIGQISSEVPQNLSASRPQDRQFILSSKKLLLSDSGFYLCAWSVLARSDEQYFGPGTRLTVT.

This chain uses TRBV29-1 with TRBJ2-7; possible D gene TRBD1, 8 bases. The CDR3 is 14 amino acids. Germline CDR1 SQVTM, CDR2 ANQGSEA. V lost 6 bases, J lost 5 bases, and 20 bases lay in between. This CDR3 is CSVGSQGAGDEQYF. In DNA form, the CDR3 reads TGCAGCGTCGGGTCCCAGGGGGCGGGAGACGAGCAGTACTTC.

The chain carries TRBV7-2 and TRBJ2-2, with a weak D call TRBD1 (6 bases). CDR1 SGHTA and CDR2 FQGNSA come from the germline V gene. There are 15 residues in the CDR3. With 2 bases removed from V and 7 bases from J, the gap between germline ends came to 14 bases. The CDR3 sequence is CASSLKSGGGGELFF. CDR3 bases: TGTGCCAGCAGCTTAAAGTCTGGGGGCGGCGGGGAGCTGTTTTTT.

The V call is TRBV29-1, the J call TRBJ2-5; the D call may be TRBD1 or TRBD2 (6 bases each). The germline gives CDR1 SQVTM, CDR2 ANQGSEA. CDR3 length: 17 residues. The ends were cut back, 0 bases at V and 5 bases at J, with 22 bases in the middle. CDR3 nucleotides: TGCAGCGTTGAAGATGCCGCGACCCTAGCGAGGGGGGAGACCCAGTACTTC. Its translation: CSVEDAATLARGETQYF.

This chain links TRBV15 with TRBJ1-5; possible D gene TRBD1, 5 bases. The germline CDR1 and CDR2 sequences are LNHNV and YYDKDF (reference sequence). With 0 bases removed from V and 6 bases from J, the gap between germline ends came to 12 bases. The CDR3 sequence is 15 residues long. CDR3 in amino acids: CATSRDVQAFQPQHF. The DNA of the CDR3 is TGTGCCACCAGCAGAGATGTACAGGCTTTTCAGCCCCAGCATTTT.

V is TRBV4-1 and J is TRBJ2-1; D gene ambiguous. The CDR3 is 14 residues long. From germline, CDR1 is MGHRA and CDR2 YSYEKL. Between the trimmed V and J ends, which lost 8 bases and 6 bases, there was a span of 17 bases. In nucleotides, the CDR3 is TGCGCCAGCGCCCTGGCGGTTCTAGTCAATGAGCAGTTCTTC. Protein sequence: CASALAVLVNEQFF.